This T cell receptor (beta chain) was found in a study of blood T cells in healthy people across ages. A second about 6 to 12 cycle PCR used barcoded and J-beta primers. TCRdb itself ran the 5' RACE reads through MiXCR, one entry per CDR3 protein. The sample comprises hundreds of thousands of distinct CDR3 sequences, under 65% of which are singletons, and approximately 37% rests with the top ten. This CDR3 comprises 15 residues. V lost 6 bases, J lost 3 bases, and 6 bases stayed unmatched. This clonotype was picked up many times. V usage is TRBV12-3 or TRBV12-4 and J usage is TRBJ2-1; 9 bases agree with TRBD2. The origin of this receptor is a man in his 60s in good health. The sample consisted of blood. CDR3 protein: CASSRSGGRYNEQFF. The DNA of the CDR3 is TGTGCCAGCAGCCGGAGCGGGGGGCGCTACAATGAGCAGTTCTTC.